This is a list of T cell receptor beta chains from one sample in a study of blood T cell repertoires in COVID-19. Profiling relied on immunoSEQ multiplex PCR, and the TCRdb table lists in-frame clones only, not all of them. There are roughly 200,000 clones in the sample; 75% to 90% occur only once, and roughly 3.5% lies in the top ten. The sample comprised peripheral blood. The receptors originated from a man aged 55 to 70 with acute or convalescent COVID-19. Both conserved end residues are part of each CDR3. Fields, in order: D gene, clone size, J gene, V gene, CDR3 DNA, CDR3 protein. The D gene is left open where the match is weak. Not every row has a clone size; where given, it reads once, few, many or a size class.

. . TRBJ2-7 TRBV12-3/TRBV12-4 TGTGCCAGCAGTCCCCAGGCTCACGAGCAGTACTTC CASSPQAHEQYF
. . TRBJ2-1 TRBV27 TGTGCCGCAGGATTCGACAGGATTTCGCACAATGAGCAGTTCTTC CAAGFDRISHNEQFF
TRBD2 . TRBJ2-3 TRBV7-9 TGTGCCAGCAGTCGTCTAGCGGTCAGCACAGATACGCAGTATTTT CASSRLAVSTDTQYF
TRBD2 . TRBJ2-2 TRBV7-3 TGTGCCAGCAGCCCCTACGCTAGCGGTAGTGAGCTGTTTTTT CASSPYASGSELFF
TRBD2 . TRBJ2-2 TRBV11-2 TGTGCCAGCAGTGGACTAGCCGGGCGGGAGCTGTTTTTT CASSGLAGRELFF
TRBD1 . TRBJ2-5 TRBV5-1 TGCGCCAGCAGCCGCACCCAGGGACAGACCCAAGAGACCCAGTACTTC CASSRTQGQTQETQYF
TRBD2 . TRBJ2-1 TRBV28 TGTGCCAGCAGTTTATCGTCTAGCGGGCTAGACAATGAGCAGTTCTTC CASSLSSSGLDNEQFF
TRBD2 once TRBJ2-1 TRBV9 TGTGCCAGCAGCGTAGACTTGGCTAGCGGCAACAATGAGCAGTTCTTC CASSVDLASGNNEQFF
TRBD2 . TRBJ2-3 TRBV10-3 TGTGCCATCAGTGATGGGCTAGCGGGACGCACAGATACGCAGTATTTT CAISDGLAGRTDTQYF
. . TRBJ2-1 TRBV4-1 TGCGCCAGCAGCCAAGTCGGGCAGGGCAATGAGCAGTTCTTC CASSQVGQGNEQFF
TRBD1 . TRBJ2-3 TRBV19 TGTGCCAGTAGTGAGGGGGCCGGGGATACGCAGTATTTT CASSEGAGDTQYF
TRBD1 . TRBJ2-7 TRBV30 TGTGCCTGGGAGGGTGATGGGACAGGCGGATACGAGCAGTACTTC CAWEGDGTGGYEQYF
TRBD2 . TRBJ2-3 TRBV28 TGTGCCAGCAGTTTGGATGATGAGACTAGCGGGAGTTTTTTCGCAGATACGCAGTATTTT CASSLDDETSGSFFADTQYF
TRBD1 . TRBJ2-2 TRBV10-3 TGTGCCGCCCGACAGGGGCTCGGGGAGCTGTTTTTT CAARQGLGELFF
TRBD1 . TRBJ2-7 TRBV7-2 TGTGCCAGCAGCTACGGGACAGGGCCGTACTTC CASSYGTGPYF
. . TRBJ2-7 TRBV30 TGTGCCTGGGGGACTTCCGGGACAGTGTCCTACGAGCAGTACTTC CAWGTSGTVSYEQYF
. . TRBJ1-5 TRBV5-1 TGCGCCAGCAGCTTGGACAGCCTCTATCAGCCCCAGCATTTT CASSLDSLYQPQHF
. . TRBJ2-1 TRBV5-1 TGCGCCAGCAGCCCTGGCGATCGCGGGCCGGGCAATGAGCAGTTCTTC CASSPGDRGPGNEQFF
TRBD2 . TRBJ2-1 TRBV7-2 TGTGCCAGCAGCTTTGATGGGACTAGCGGGAGTGCATACAATGAGCAGTTCTTC CASSFDGTSGSAYNEQFF
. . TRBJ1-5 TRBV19 TGTGCCAGTAGTATAGGCGGCGCGGGCAATCAGCCCCAGCATTTT CASSIGGAGNQPQHF
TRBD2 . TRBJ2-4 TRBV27 TGTGCCAGCATGTTGCGGCTAGCGGGAGAGATTCAGTACTTC CASMLRLAGEIQYF
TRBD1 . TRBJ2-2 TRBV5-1 TGCGCCAGCAGCTTGGGGGACAGGCTAACCGGGGAGCTGTTTTTT CASSLGDRLTGELFF
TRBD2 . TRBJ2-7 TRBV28 TGTGCCAGCAGTCCCGGCGGGACTAGCGGAGTCTACGAGCAGTACTTC CASSPGGTSGVYEQYF
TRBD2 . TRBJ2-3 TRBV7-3 TGTGCCAGCAGCTTAGCTAGCGGAGGCACAGATACGCAGTATTTT CASSLASGGTDTQYF
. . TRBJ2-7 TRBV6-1 TGTGCCAGCAGCCGGGACGGTGGGGGGGAGCAGTACTTC CASSRDGGGEQYF
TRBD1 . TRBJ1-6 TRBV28 TGTGCCAGCAGTCCGGCCGACAGGGGAAGGTCACCCCTCCACTTT CASSPADRGRSPLHF
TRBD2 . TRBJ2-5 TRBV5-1 TGCGCCAGCAGCCCCTGGTCAGGCAGAAGCGGGGTGGGGGAGACCCAGTACTTC CASSPWSGRSGVGETQYF
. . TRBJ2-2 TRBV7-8 TGTGCCAGCAGCCGATCGACTAGGGACACCGGGGAGCTGTTTTTT CASSRSTRDTGELFF
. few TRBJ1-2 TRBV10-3 TGTGCCATCAGTGGCCCGGAGAGGGCCCTCTATGGCTACACCTTC CAISGPERALYGYTF
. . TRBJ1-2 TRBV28 TGTGCCAGCAGTTTATACACAGATATCTATGGCTACACCTTC CASSLYTDIYGYTF
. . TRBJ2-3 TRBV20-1 TGCAGTGCTAACATATGGGATACGCAGTATTTT CSANIWDTQYF
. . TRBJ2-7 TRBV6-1 TGTGCCAGCAGTGCGTTAATGGCTCAGCGAACCTACGAGCAGTACTTC CASSALMAQRTYEQYF
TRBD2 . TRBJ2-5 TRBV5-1 TGCGCCAGCAGCTTGGGGCTAGCGGGAGTTGCAGAGACCCAGTACTTC CASSLGLAGVAETQYF
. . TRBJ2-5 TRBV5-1 TGCGCCAGCCGGGTACCAACTAATCTTCAAGAGACCCAGTACTTC CASRVPTNLQETQYF
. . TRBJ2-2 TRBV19 TGTGCCAGTAGTATCCGAGACGGGGAGCTGTTTTTT CASSIRDGELFF
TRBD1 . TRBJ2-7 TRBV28 TGTGCCAGCAGTTATATCCCCGGGACAGGGTTCAACGAGCAGTACTTC CASSYIPGTGFNEQYF